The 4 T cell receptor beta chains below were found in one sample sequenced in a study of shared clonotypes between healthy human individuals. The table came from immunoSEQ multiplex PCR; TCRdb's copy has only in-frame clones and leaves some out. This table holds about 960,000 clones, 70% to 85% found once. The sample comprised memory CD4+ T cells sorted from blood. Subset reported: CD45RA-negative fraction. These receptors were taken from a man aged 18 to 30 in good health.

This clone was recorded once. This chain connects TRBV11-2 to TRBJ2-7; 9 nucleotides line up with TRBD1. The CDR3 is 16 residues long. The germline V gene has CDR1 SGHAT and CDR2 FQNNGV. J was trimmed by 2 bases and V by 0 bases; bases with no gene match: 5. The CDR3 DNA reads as TGTGCCAGCAGCTTAGATTCGGGACAGGGCACCTACGAGCAGTACTTC. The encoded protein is CASSLDSGQGTYEQYF.

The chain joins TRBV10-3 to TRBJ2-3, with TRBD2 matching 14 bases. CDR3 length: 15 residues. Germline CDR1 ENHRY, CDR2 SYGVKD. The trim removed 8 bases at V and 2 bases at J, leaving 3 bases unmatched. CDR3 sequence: CAIGTSGGPTDTQYF. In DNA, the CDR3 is TGTGCCATCGGGACTAGCGGGGGCCCCACAGATACGCAGTATTTT.

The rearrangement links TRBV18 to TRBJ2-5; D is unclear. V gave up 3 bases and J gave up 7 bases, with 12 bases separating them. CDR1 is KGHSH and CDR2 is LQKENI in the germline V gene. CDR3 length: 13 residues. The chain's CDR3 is CASSPTNLGTQYF. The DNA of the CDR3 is TGTGCCAGCTCACCGACAAACCTCGGGACCCAGTACTTC.

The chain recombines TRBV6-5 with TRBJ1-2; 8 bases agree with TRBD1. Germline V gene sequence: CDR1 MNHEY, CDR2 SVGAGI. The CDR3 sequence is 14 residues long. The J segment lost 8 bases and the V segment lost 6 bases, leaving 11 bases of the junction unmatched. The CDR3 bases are TGTGCCAGCAGCTGGGCAGGGGGCGTAAAAGGCTACACCTTC. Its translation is CASSWAGGVKGYTF.